The clone carrying this T cell receptor beta chain was detected only a few times. In the authors' workflow: Estimation of nucleated cell counts was performed using reference gene primer amplification. The method was immunoSEQ multiplex PCR; TCRdb's version includes in-frame clones alone and lacks a portion of them. Clone size and V and J calls were adopted from that table, with D and trimming inferred from the DNA. In the table there are about 110,000 clones, less than 75% of which are singletons. CDR1 and CDR2 (germline): MNHNY, SVGAGI (reference sequence). V was trimmed by 5 bases and J by 0 bases, leaving 14 bases between them. The CDR3 extends over 16 amino acids. This sample was taken from a study of blood T cell repertoires in COVID-19. Background on the study: Italy, Spain and the United States were the sources of the convalescent and acute COVID-19 samples. PBMCs, B-cell-depleted T cells, or T cells provided the cDNA or gDNA that made up the material.

The receptor was derived from a human donor with acute or convalescent COVID-19. The donor label of this sample is uncertain. The sequenced sample was peripheral blood. The rearrangement joins TRBV6-6 to TRBJ1-3; no clear D. This chain's CDR3 is CASSPVAGSSGNTIYF. The CDR3, as DNA: TGTGCCAGCAGTCCTGTGGCGGGTAGCTCTGGAAACACCATATATTTT.